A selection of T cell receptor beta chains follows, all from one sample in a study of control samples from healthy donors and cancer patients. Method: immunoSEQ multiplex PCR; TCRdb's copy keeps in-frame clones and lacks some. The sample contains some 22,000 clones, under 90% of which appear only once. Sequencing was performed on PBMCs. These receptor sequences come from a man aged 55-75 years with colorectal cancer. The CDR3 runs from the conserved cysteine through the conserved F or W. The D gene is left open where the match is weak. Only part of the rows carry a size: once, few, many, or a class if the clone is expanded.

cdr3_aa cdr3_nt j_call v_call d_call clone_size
CASSFGTNYGYTF TGTGCCAGCAGCTTCGGGACTAACTATGGCTACACCTTC TRBJ1-2 TRBV5-5 - few
CASSLLSYEVGPEAFF TGCGCCAGCAGCTTGCTTTCGTATGAGGTTGGTCCTGAAGCTTTCTTT TRBJ1-1 TRBV5-1 - -
CASSPDHGNQPQHF TGTGCCAGCAGCCCCGATCATGGGAATCAGCCCCAGCATTTT TRBJ1-5 TRBV6-4 - -
CSVERTGGMIDYGYTF TGCAGCGTTGAACGGACAGGGGGCATGATTGACTATGGCTACACCTTC TRBJ1-2 TRBV29-1 TRBD1 -
CASSESRGDYGYTF TGTGCCAGCAGTGAATCCCGGGGGGACTATGGCTACACCTTC TRBJ1-2 TRBV2 - -
CASSGADQSNNEQFF TGTGCCAGCAGCGGAGCGGACCAGAGCAACAATGAGCAGTTCTTC TRBJ2-1 TRBV6-1 - -
CSGRTGILTEAFF TGCAGCGGGAGGACAGGGATTTTAACTGAAGCTTTCTTT TRBJ1-1 TRBV29-1 TRBD1 -
CASSPLAGGNQPQHF TGTGCCAGCTCACCACTCGCAGGGGGGAATCAGCCCCAGCATTTT TRBJ1-5 TRBV18 TRBD1 -
CASSLRVGTEAFF TGTGCCAGCAGCCTCAGGGTGGGCACTGAAGCTTTCTTT TRBJ1-1 TRBV14 - once
CASSRGQGFTF TGTGCCAGCAGTCGAGGACAGGGTTTCACCTTC TRBJ1-2 TRBV12-3/TRBV12-4 TRBD1 -
CASSPDGGNYGYTF TGTGCCAGCAGCCCCGATGGCGGGAACTATGGCTACACCTTC TRBJ1-2 TRBV7-2 - -
CASSYRPGGSYNEQFF TGCGCCAGCAGTTACCGACCAGGCGGATCCTACAATGAGCAGTTCTTC TRBJ2-1 TRBV5-1 - -
CASSSGALTGELFF TGTGCCAGCAGCTCGGGGGCCCTCACCGGGGAGCTGTTTTTT TRBJ2-2 TRBV7-9 - -
CASSPRGQYTEAFF TGTGCCAGCTCGCCAAGGGGGCAGTACACTGAAGCTTTCTTT TRBJ1-1 TRBV27 TRBD1 few
CASSYQGTGSNQPQHF TGTGCCAGCAGCTATCAAGGGACGGGTAGCAATCAGCCCCAGCATTTT TRBJ1-5 TRBV11-2 - -
CASSSRTGRILYGYTF TGTGCCAGCAGCTCTCGGACAGGACGAATTCTATATGGCTACACCTTC TRBJ1-2 TRBV11-2 TRBD1 -
CASSESGPGYNEQFF TGCGCCAGCAGTGAGTCAGGGCCAGGGTACAATGAGCAGTTCTTC TRBJ2-1 TRBV10-1 - few
CASSLVPQGTEAFF TGTGCCAGCAGCTTAGTCCCTCAAGGGACTGAAGCTTTCTTT TRBJ1-1 TRBV7-2 - once
CASSLVGQGLGNTIYF TGTGCCAGCAGCTTGGTAGGACAGGGACTTGGAAACACCATATATTTT TRBJ1-3 TRBV5-5 TRBD1 -
CASSLVASGDNEQFF TGCGCCAGCAGCTTGGTAGCTAGCGGGGACAATGAGCAGTTCTTC TRBJ2-1 TRBV5-1 TRBD2 -
CASSQDPLANEQFF TGTGCCAGCAGCCAAGACCCCTTAGCGAATGAGCAGTTCTTC TRBJ2-1 TRBV3-1/TRBV3-2 - -
CASSEALGARDYGYTF TGTGCCAGCAGTGAAGCGCTGGGGGCAAGGGACTATGGCTACACCTTC TRBJ1-2 TRBV6-1 - -
CASSPDSLYGYTF TGTGCCAGCTCACCAGACAGTCTCTATGGCTACACCTTC TRBJ1-2 TRBV18 - -
CASSQDPRQGDEKLFF TGTGCCAGCAGCCAAGATCCCCGACAGGGCGATGAAAAACTGTTTTTT TRBJ1-4 TRBV3-1/TRBV3-2 TRBD1 -
CASSHPRGATDTQYF TGTGCCAGTAGTCATCCTAGGGGGGCCACAGATACGCAGTATTTT TRBJ2-3 TRBV19 - -
CASSLGQEGNIQYF TGTGCCAGCTCACTCGGACAGGAGGGGAACATTCAGTACTTC TRBJ2-4 TRBV18 - -